This entry lists 20 T cell receptor beta chains sequenced from one sample in a study of T cell responses to AZD1222 COVID-19 vaccine. The table came from immunoSEQ multiplex PCR; TCRdb's copy has only in-frame clones and leaves some out. The table lists roughly 77,000 clones, roughly 87% of them singletons. Source: peripheral blood, taken on day 0 of MenACWY control vaccination. Receptor source: an adult in good health.

The chain recombines TRBV28 with TRBJ2-7; 7 positions match TRBD1. Germline trimming cut 10 bases from V and 4 bases from J; bases unmatched to any gene: 4. In germline, CDR1 is MDHEN, CDR2 SYDVKM. The CDR3 has 11 residues. DNA of the CDR3: TGTGCCACAGGGACAGCATACGAGCAGTACTTC. It specifies CATGTAYEQYF.

This rearrangement joins TRBV29-1 to TRBJ1-1; D is perhaps TRBD1 (5 bases). From germline, CDR1 is SQVTM and CDR2 ANQGSEA. Trimming removed 3 bases at V and 9 bases at J, with 26 bases between. The CDR3 extends over 16 amino acids. CDR3 in amino acids: CSVEQGWEQPVGKAFF. For the CDR3, the DNA is TGCAGCGTTGAGCAGGGTTGGGAACAGCCCGTGGGAAAAGCTTTCTTT.

J is TRBJ1-1 and V is TRBV7-9; TRBD1 is a possible D gene (5 bases). The CDR3 totals 16 residues. Germline V gene data show CDR1 as SEHNR and CDR2 as FQNEAQ (reference sequence). V was cut by 0 bases and J by 1 base, with 12 bases left in between. The CDR3 loop is CASSLARQGENTEAFF. In nucleotides, the CDR3 is TGTGCCAGCAGCTTAGCGCGGCAGGGAGAGAACACTGAAGCTTTCTTT.

V is TRBV19 and J is TRBJ2-3, with a weak D call TRBD2 (6 bases). The CDR3 totals 13 residues. The V gene lost 9 bases and the J gene lost 0 bases, with 10 bases spanning the gap. In germline, CDR1 is LNHDA, CDR2 SQIVND (reference sequence). The CDR3, as DNA: TGTGCCAGCCGTAGCGGCAGCACAGATACGCAGTATTTT. Translating it yields CASRSGSTDTQYF.

The V gene is TRBV7-2, the J gene TRBJ1-4; perhaps TRBD1 as D (5 bases). V lost 1 base and J lost 7, with 13 bases in between. The length of the CDR3 is 15 residues. Germline V lookup: CDR1 SGHTA, CDR2 FQGNSA. CDR3 region: CASSLVPGRGEKLFF. The CDR3 DNA sequence: TGTGCCAGCAGCTTAGTTCCAGGGAGGGGTGAAAAACTGTTTTTT. The full variable domain, completed using reference TRBV7-2 and TRBJ1-4, is GAGVSQSPSNKVTEKGKDVELRCDPISGHTALYWYRQSLGQGLEFLIYFQGNSAPDKSGLPSDRFSAERTGGSVSTLTIQRTQQEDSAVYLCASSLVPGRGEKLFFGSGTQLSVL.

The chain couples TRBV30 to TRBJ1-5; D gene uncertain. CDR1 is GTSNPN and CDR2 is SVGIG in the germline V gene (reference sequence). This CDR3 has 15 amino acids. The V and J ends lost 0 bases and 6 bases respectively, with 15 bases between them. The chain's CDR3 is CAWSVQSAGGQPQHF. CDR3 DNA sequence: TGTGCCTGGAGTGTACAGTCGGCAGGCGGTCAGCCCCAGCATTTT.

This chain uses TRBV7-9 with TRBJ1-4; D is unclear. This CDR3 is built from 17 residues. V shed 4 bases and J shed 0 bases, with 15 bases lying between them. The germline V gene has CDR1 SEHNR and CDR2 FQNEAQ (reference sequence). CDR3 DNA: TGTGCCAGCAGCTCCCGTAGGCAGCCGGCAACTAATGAAAAACTGTTTTTT. As protein: CASSSRRQPATNEKLFF. The variable domain in full, with the rest retrieved from reference TRBV7-9 and TRBJ1-4, is DTGVSQNPRHKITKRGQNVTFRCDPISEHNRLYWYRQTLGQGPEFLTYFQNEAQLEKSRLLSDRFSAERPKGSFSTLEIQRTEQGDSAMYLCASSSRRQPATNEKLFFGSGTQLSVL.

V usage is TRBV19 and J usage is TRBJ2-5; D assignment may be TRBD1 or TRBD2 (5 bases each). The ends were cut back, 5 bases at V and 5 bases at J, with 15 bases in the middle. CDR3 length equals 14 residues. CDR1 LNHDA and CDR2 SQIVND come from the germline V gene (reference sequence). CDR3 sequence (DNA): TGTGCCAGTAGTTTCAAGGGGACCCCGGAGACCCAGTACTTC. Translation gives CASSFKGTPETQYF.

This clone was recorded a few times. The rearrangement links TRBV4-3 to TRBJ2-7; perhaps D is TRBD1 or TRBD2 (6 bases each). With 0 bases removed from V and 6 bases from J, the gap between germline ends came to 15 bases. Germline values: CDR1 LGHNA, CDR2 YSLEER. This CDR3 is built from 15 residues. The CDR3 is CASSQDRGASSEQYF. The CDR3 nucleotides are TGCGCCAGCAGCCAAGATAGGGGGGCGAGTTCCGAGCAGTACTTC.

The chain couples TRBV10-3 to TRBJ1-6; D not certain. The CDR3 runs 14 residues. Trimming stripped 3 bases from V and 7 bases from J, with 10 bases between. Germline V gives CDR1 ENHRY, CDR2 SYGVKD. For the CDR3, the DNA is TGTGCCATCAGTGAATCGACCGGAAATTCACCCCTCCACTTT. The encoded protein is CAISESTGNSPLHF.

This clone was observed a few times. V and J are TRBV5-1 and TRBJ1-1; unclear D gene. CDR1 is SGHRS, CDR2 YFSETQ, per germline. CDR3 size: 16 residues. Trimming cost V 8 bases and J 0 bases, with 20 bases left between them. This CDR3 is CASRYAGGAMNTEAFF. The CDR3 DNA is TGCGCCAGTAGGTACGCAGGCGGAGCCATGAACACTGAAGCTTTCTTT.

J is TRBJ2-1 and V is TRBV9; 8 bases agree with TRBD2. This CDR3 contains 17 residues. Per germline, CDR1 SGDLS and CDR2 YYNGEE. Trimming at V came to 0 bases and at J to 4 bases, leaving 9 bases not matched to a gene. CDR3 loop: CASSVEPGGGKYNEQFF. For the CDR3, the DNA is TGTGCCAGCAGCGTAGAGCCTGGCGGGGGGAAATACAATGAGCAGTTCTTC. Supplemented by reference TRBV9 and TRBJ2-1, the full variable domain reads DSGVTQTPKHLITATGQRVTLRCSPRSGDLSVYWYQQSLDQGLQFLIQYYNGEERAKGNILERFSAQQFPDLHSELNLSSLELGDSALYFCASSVEPGGGKYNEQFFGPGTRLTVL.

The chain joins TRBV18 to TRBJ2-1, with TRBD1 matching over 8 bases. Germline trimming cut 0 bases from V and 5 bases from J; bases unmatched to any gene: 0. This CDR3 spans 14 amino acids. The germline V gene encodes CDR1 KGHSH and CDR2 LQKENI. The CDR3 DNA sequence: TGTGCCAGCTCACCACCGGGACAGGACAATGAGCAGTTCTTC. Encoded protein: CASSPPGQDNEQFF.

The chain uses TRBV30 and TRBJ2-7; D ambiguous. CDR1 GTSNPN and CDR2 SVGIG come from the germline V gene (reference sequence). CDR3 length: 12 residues. The V end lost 0 bases, the J end lost 2 bases, and 5 bases lay between the germline ends. In DNA form, the CDR3 reads TGTGCCTGGAGTGTAGGTCCCTACGAGCAGTACTTC. This sequence encodes CAWSVGPYEQYF.

The chain uses TRBV12-5 and TRBJ2-7; 8 bases align to TRBD2. CDR1 is LGHNT, CDR2 FRNRAP, per germline. This CDR3 contains 16 residues. Trimming took 4 bases from V and 0 from J; bases not matched to a gene: 8. The CDR3 sequence: CASGSSTSVSSYEQYF. The CDR3 nucleotides read TGTGCTAGTGGTTCCTCGACTAGCGTGAGCTCCTACGAGCAGTACTTC.

The chain joins TRBV9 to TRBJ1-5; no firm D call. The length of the CDR3 is 15 residues. Germline V gives CDR1 SGDLS, CDR2 YYNGEE. The V and J ends lost 2 bases and 9 bases respectively, with 18 bases between them. In DNA, the CDR3 is TGTGCCAGCAGCGTGTCCCCGGTTGTGGGCAGGCCCCAGCATTTT. Protein product: CASSVSPVVGRPQHF.

The V gene is TRBV6-5, the J gene TRBJ1-5, with D perhaps matching TRBD1 (5 bases). Trimming pared 6 bases from V and 5 bases from J, leaving 11 bases between. CDR1 MNHEY and CDR2 SVGAGI come from the germline V gene. The CDR3 consists of 13 residues. The CDR3 bases are TGTGCCAGCAGCCGGACAAGGGATCAGCCCCAGCATTTT. Its protein is CASSRTRDQPQHF.

In this sample, this clone turned up once. The V gene is TRBV5-5, the J gene TRBJ1-1; TRBD1 might be the D (5 bases). The CDR3 spans 13 residues. The V gene lost 5 bases and the J gene lost 10 bases, with 18 bases spanning the gap. Germline CDR1 SGHKS, CDR2 YYEKEE (reference sequence). CDR3 in amino acids: CASSHQGHNAAFF. The CDR3 nucleotides read TGTGCCAGCAGTCATCAGGGCCACAACGCAGCTTTCTTT.

J is TRBJ2-2 and V is TRBV9; 8 nucleotides match TRBD1. In germline, CDR1 is SGDLS, CDR2 YYNGEE. The CDR3 runs to 19 residues. Unmatched junction bases numbered 15, after V lost 3 bases and J lost 2 bases. CDR3 nucleotides: TGTGCCAGCAGCGAGGTCCCCGGGACAGGTCTCCTTAACACCGGGGAGCTGTTTTTT. Translation gives CASSEVPGTGLLNTGELFF.

The rearrangement links TRBV21-1 to TRBJ2-7; the D call in the table, TRBD2, was not verified against the DNA. TRBV21-1 is labeled a pseudogene. CDR3 length: 20 amino acids. This CDR3 reads CASSYSLMVCSRPRLYEQYF. CDR3 sequence (DNA): TGTGCCAGCAGCTACTCCCTGATGGTGTGTTCCCGTCCACGCCTCTACGAGCAGTACTTC.